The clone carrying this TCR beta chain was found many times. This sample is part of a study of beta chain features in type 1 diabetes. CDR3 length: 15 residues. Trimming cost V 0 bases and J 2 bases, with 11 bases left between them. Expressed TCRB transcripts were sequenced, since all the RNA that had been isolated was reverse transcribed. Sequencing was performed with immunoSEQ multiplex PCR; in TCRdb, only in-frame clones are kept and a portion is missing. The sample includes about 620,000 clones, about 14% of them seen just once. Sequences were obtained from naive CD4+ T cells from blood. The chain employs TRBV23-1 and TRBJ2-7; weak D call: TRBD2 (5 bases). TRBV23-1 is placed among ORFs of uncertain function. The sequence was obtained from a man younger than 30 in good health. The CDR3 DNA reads TGCGCCAGCAGTCAATCGCGAGGGAACCCCTACGAGCAGTACTTC. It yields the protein CASSQSRGNPYEQYF.